This TCR beta chain was sequenced in a study of T-cell memory formation after mild COVID-19. UMIs and sample barcodes were carried by the TCR alpha and TCR beta cDNA libraries that 5'RACE produced using constant-segment primers. TCRdb ran MiXCR on the 5' RACE reads and lists one entry per CDR3 protein. Seen here are some 210,000 distinct CDR3 sequences, 8% to 11% observed once, and the top ten hold around 2.9%. Points from the study as a whole: Some SARS-CoV-2-responding clones were already detected in memory before infection. Contracting clones localized mainly to CM and EM when CD4+ and mainly to EMRA when CD8+. Second-wave clones that peaked on day 37 lacked confirmed SARS-CoV-2 specificity.

As to this clonotype: Its antigen remains unknown.

V was cut by 0 bases and J by 6 bases, with 12 bases left in between. There are 14 residues in the CDR3. Per the germline V gene, CDR1 is SGHRS and CDR2 is YFSETQ. The sequenced sample was PBMCs or a T cell subset sorted from them (not recorded which). The sequence derives from a man aged 18 to 30 who had mild COVID-19 (a few samples of this study predate the infection). Cell type and time point are not known. The chain carries TRBV5-1 and TRBJ2-5, with D unclear. This chain's CDR3 is CASSLEWKEKTQYF. The CDR3 DNA sequence: TGCGCCAGCAGCTTGGAGTGGAAGGAGAAGACCCAGTACTTC.